The clone carrying this T cell receptor (beta chain) has at least ten counts. The data were taken from a study of T cells in Graves' hyperthyroidism and ophthalmopathy. RNA transcripts yielded amplified TCR beta CDR3 regions. First-round RT-PCR with HTBI primers amplified the TCR CDR3 region. TCRdb re-analysed the multiplex PCR reads in MiXCR, keeping a single row per CDR3 protein. Here the sample spans fewer than 400,000 distinct CDR3 sequences, 20% to 30% being singletons. Germline V lookup: CDR1 MNHNS, CDR2 SASEGT. This CDR3 has 12 residues. Trimming removed 6 bases at V and 1 base at J, with 6 bases between.

The gene calls are TRBV6-1 and TRBJ1-1, with D unclear. This clonotype was sampled from a man aged 45-60 years with Graves' hyperthyroidism. Sequenced input: blood. CDR3 bases: TGTGCCAGCAGCGACACGAACACTGAAGCTTTCTTT. This encodes CASSDTNTEAFF.